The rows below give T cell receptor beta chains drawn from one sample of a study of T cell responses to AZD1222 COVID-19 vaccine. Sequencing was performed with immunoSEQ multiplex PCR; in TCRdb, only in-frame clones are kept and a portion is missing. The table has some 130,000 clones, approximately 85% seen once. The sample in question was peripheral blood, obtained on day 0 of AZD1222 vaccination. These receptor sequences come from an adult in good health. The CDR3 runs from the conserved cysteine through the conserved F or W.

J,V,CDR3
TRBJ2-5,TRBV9,CASCLAGTETQYF
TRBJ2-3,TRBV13,CASSPGGTQYF
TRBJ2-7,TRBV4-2,CASSQAQTNPGYEQYF
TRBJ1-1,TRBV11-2,CASSPRDSEAFF
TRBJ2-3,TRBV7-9,CASSHIQPGVDTQYF
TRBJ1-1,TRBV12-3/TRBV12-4,CASTGLPTVGAFF
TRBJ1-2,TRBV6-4,CASSDSRGYTF
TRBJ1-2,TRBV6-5,CASSYFLGAGADGYTF
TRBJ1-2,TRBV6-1,CASSDGVLVNYGYTF
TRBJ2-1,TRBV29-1,CSTIWGRGNSYNEQFF
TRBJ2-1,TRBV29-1,CSVAPGDNEQFF
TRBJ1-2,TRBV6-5,CASSLLGRETNYGYTF
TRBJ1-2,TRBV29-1,CSVVEGYTF
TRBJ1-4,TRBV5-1,CASSPGLNEKLFF
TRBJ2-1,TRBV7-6,CASSRTHDNEQFF
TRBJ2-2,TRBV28,CASSSPHRITGELFF
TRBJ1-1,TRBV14,CASSQEGGARAFF
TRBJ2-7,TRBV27,CASRRTSGIYEQYF
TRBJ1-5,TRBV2,CASRQSSNQPQHF
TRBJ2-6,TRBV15,CATRTGANVLTF
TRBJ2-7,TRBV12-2,CASRLAHGQGYEQYF
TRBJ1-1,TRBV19,CASRSDERNTEAFF
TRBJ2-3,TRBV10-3,CAISETSGTSGSSDTQYF
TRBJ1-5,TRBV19,CASSPFGANQPQHF
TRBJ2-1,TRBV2,CASRALSSYNEQFF
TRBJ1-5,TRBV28,CASSRGGNQPQHF
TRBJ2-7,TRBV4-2,CASSLATGDYEQYF
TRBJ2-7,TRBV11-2,CASSLDRTSLYEQYF
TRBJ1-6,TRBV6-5,CASRTVSLGDSPLHF
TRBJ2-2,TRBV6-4,CASSVTIQGSGELFF
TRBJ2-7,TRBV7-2,CASSSGQGGYEQYF
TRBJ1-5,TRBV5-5,CASSLAGGDQPQHF
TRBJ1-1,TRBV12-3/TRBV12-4,CASSFYGPTEAFF
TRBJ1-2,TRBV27,CASSPRDRAQGGYTF
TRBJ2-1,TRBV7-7,CASSLTGPGNEQFF
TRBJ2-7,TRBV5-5,CASSFGGPSSYEQYF
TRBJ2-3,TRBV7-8,CASSQGLAGDTDTQYF
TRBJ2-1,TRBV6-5,CASGAGVPAYNEQFF
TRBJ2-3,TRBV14,CASSQSNTQYF
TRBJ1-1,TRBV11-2,CASSFLSEAFF
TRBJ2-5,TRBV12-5,CASGLDLFGSKQETQYF
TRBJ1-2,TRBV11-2,CASSFPGTRSYGYTF
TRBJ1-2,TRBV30,CAWSDRGRTTGYTF
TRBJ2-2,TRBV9,CASSVATGELFF
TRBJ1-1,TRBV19,CASSIGNTEAFF
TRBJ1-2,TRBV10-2,CASSEGRVEYYGYTF
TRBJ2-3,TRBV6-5,CASTRRGVATDTQYF
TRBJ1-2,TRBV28,CASSSMRRGYTF
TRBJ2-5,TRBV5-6,CASSERQETQYF
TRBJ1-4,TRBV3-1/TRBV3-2,CASSLLSGGGGEKLFF
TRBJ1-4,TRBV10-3,CAISRGTGGDEKLFF
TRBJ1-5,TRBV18,CASSLGRTNQPQHF